These 8 T cell receptor beta chains share one sample of origin, sequenced in a study of blood T cell repertoires in COVID-19. The repertoire was sequenced with immunoSEQ multiplex PCR; TCRdb's copy has only in-frame clones and lacks some. The data hold 180,000 or so clones, with more than 75% observed a single time. The specimen sequenced was peripheral blood. Every receptor here comes from a man aged 35 to 55 with active or convalescent COVID-19.

V gene TRBV4-1 combines with J gene TRBJ2-1; 10 bases fit TRBD2. In germline, CDR1 is MGHRA, CDR2 YSYEKL. The V gene end was trimmed by 0 bases and the J gene end by 8 bases; junction bases not matched to a gene: 10. The CDR3 extends over 17 amino acids. CDR3 in DNA: TGCGCCAGCAGCCAAGATCGGGGAGCGGGGGGGCTTGATGAGCAGTTCTTC. Translated: CASSQDRGAGGLDEQFF.

V gene TRBV18 combines with J gene TRBJ1-1; the D gene is possibly TRBD1 (5 bases). The CDR3 extends over 14 amino acids. Looked up from germline, CDR1 is KGHSH and CDR2 is LQKENI. The V and J ends lost 6 bases and 4 bases respectively, with 15 bases between them. The CDR3 coding sequence is TGTGCCAGCTCCCCATCGGGGGTGGGCACTGAAGCTTTCTTT. Translating gives CASSPSGVGTEAFF.

This clone was observed once. This chain joins TRBV19 and TRBJ1-1; 9 bases fit TRBD1. Germline values: CDR1 LNHDA, CDR2 SQIVND (reference sequence). J lost 4 bases, V lost 8 bases, and 8 bases had no gene match. CDR3 length: 14 residues. CDR3 loop: CASVATGGGTEAFF. The DNA of the CDR3 is TGTGCCAGTGTGGCCACAGGGGGCGGCACTGAAGCTTTCTTT.

The chain joins TRBV19 to TRBJ1-1, with unresolved D. V dropped 7 bases and J dropped 1 base, with 13 bases sitting between them. The CDR3 totals 14 residues. Germline CDR1 and CDR2: LNHDA and SQIVND (reference sequence). The chain's CDR3 is CASTPRRENTEAFF. The CDR3 DNA reads as TGTGCCAGTACCCCGAGGAGGGAGAACACTGAAGCTTTCTTT.

This sequence joins TRBV9 and TRBJ1-1; D might be TRBD1 (5 bases). The V end was cut by 2 bases, the J end by 4 bases, with 18 bases between. In germline, CDR1 is SGDLS, CDR2 YYNGEE. The CDR3 has 16 residues. The CDR3 here is CASSVALAGRGTEAFF. CDR3 DNA sequence: TGTGCCAGCAGCGTGGCCCTAGCGGGGAGGGGCACTGAAGCTTTCTTT.

The chain couples TRBV2 to TRBJ1-1; TRBD1 matches at 8 bases. CDR3 length: 15 amino acids. The trim removed 10 bases at V and 5 bases at J, leaving 15 bases unmatched. In germline, CDR1 is SNHLY, CDR2 FYNNEI. The CDR3 bases are TGTGCCACCGTGGCGGCTAGGACAGGGAAAACTGAAGCTTTCTTT. As protein: CATVAARTGKTEAFF.

This clone was seen only once. The chain couples TRBV3-1 (or the pseudogene TRBV3-2) to TRBJ1-2, with D possibly matching TRBD1 (5 bases). Trimming left V 4 bases short and J 2 bases short, with 8 bases between. The CDR3 has 13 residues. Germline V CDR1 and CDR2: LGHDT, YNNKEL (reference sequence). CDR3 residues: CASSPAGNYGYTF. The CDR3 DNA sequence: TGTGCCAGCAGCCCTGCAGGGAACTATGGCTACACCTTC.

The V and J genes are TRBV9 and TRBJ2-3; D may be TRBD2 (6 bases). CDR3 length equals 14 residues. V shed 2 bases and J shed 6 bases, with 13 bases lying between them. Germline V CDR1 and CDR2: SGDLS, YYNGEE. The CDR3 DNA reads as TGTGCCAGCAGCGTTCGACTAGGTAGTGATACGCAGTATTTT. Protein: CASSVRLGSDTQYF. The whole variable domain, remainder taken from reference TRBV9 and TRBJ2-3, is DSGVTQTPKHLITATGQRVTLRCSPRSGDLSVYWYQQSLDQGLQFLIQYYNGEERAKGNILERFSAQQFPDLHSELNLSSLELGDSALYFCASSVRLGSDTQYFGPGTRLTVL.